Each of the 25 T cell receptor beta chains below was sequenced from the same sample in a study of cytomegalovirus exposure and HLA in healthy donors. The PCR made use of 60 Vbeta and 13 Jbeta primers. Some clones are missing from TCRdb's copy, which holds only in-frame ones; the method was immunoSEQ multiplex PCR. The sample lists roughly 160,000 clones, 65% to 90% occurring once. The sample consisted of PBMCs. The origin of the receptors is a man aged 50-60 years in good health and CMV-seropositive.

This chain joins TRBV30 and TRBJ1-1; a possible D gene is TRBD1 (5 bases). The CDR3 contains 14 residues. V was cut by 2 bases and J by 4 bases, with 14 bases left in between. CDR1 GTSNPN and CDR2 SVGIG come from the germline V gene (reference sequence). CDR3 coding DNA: TGTGCCTGGAGTAGAGGCAGGGTGGGCACTGAAGCTTTCTTT. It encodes CAWSRGRVGTEAFF.

The CDR3 sequence: CASSPQGSSYEQYF. For the CDR3, the DNA is TGTGCCAGCAGTCCACAGGGTAGCTCCTACGAGCAGTACTTC. V gene TRBV27 combines with J gene TRBJ2-7; maybe TRBD1 (6 bases). The CDR3 contains 14 residues. V was pared by 5 bases and J by 0 bases, with 11 bases between. CDR1 is MNHEY, CDR2 SMNVEV, per germline (reference sequence).

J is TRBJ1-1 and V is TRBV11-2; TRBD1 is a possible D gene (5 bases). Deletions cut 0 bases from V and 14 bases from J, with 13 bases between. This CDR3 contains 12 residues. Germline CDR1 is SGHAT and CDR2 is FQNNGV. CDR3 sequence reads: CASSLDTGFGFF. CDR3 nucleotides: TGTGCCAGCAGCTTAGACACAGGATTCGGGTTCTTT.

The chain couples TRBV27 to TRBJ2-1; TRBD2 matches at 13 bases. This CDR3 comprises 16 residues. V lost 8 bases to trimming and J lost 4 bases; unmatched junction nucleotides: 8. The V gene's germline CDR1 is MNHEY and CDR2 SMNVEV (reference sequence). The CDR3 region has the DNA TGTGCCAGCTCGAAAGGGACTAGCGGGACATACAATGAGCAGTTCTTC. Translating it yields CASSKGTSGTYNEQFF.

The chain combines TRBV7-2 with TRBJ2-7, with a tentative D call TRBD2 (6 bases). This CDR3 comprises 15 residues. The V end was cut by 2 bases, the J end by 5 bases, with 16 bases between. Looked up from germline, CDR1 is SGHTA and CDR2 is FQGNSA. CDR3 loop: CASSLISGGLDEQYF. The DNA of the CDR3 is TGTGCCAGCAGCTTAATATCTGGGGGACTCGACGAGCAGTACTTC. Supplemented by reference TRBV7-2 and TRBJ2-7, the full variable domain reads GAGVSQSPSNKVTEKGKDVELRCDPISGHTALYWYRQSLGQGLEFLIYFQGNSAPDKSGLPSDRFSAERTGGSVSTLTIQRTQQEDSAVYLCASSLISGGLDEQYFGPGTRLTVT.

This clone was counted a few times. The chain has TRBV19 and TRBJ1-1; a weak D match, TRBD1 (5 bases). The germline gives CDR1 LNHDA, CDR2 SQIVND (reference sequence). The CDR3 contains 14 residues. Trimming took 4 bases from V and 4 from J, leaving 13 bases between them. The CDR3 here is CASSKGPLSTEAFF. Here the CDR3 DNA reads TGTGCCAGTAGTAAGGGGCCTCTGAGCACTGAAGCTTTCTTT.

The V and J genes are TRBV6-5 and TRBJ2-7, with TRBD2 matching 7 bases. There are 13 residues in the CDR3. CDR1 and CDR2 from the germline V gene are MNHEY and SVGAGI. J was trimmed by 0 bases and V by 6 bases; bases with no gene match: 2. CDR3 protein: CASRSGVSYEQYF. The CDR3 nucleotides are TGTGCCAGCAGAAGCGGGGTCTCCTACGAGCAGTACTTC.

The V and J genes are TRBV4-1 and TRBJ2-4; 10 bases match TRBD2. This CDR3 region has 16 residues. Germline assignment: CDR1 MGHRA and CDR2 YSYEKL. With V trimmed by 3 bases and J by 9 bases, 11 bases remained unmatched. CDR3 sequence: CASSHLAAGGPVIQYF. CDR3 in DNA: TGCGCCAGCAGCCACCTAGCAGCGGGGGGGCCGGTCATTCAGTACTTC.

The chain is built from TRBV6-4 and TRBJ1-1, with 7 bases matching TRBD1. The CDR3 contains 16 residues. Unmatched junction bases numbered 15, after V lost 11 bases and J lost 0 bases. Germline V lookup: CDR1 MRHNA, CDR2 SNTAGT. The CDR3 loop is CALGGNLQGMNTEAFF. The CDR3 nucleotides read TGTGCCCTAGGGGGAAATTTACAGGGGATGAACACTGAAGCTTTCTTT.

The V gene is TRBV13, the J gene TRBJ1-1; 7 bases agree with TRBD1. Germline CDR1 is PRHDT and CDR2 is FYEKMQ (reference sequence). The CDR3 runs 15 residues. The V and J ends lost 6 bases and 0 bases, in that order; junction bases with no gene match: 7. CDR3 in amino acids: CASRPRDSLNTEAFF. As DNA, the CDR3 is TGTGCCAGCAGACCCAGGGACAGTCTGAACACTGAAGCTTTCTTT.

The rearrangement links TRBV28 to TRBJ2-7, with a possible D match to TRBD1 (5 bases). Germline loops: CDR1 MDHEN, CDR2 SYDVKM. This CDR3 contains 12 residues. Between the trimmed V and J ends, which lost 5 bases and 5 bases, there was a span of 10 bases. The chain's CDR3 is CASSRTYDEQYF. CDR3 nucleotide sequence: TGTGCCAGCAGTCGGACATATGACGAGCAGTACTTC.

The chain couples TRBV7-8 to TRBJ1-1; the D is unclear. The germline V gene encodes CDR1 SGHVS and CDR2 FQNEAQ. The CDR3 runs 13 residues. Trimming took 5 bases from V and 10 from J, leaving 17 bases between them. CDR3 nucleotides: TGTGCCAGCAGCCCAGGCTTATGGTCCGGAGCTTTCTTT. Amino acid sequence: CASSPGLWSGAFF.

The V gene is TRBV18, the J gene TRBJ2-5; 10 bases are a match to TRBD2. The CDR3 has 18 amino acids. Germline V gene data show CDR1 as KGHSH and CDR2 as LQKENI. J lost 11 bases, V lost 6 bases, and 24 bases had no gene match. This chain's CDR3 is CASSLQALPSGSSEEQYF. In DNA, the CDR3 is TGTGCCAGCTCTCTACAGGCCCTCCCTAGCGGGAGTTCAGAAGAGCAGTACTTC.

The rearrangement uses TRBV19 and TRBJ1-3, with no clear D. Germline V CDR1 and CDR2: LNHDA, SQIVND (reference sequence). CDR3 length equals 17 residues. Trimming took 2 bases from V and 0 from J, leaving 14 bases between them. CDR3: CASSIRKTESSGNTIYF. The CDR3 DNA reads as TGTGCCAGTAGTATAAGGAAGACGGAGAGCTCTGGAAACACCATATATTTT.

The CDR3 DNA sequence: TGCGCCAGCAGCCAACAGATAGCGGGAGTCTACAATGAGCAGTTCTTC. Encoded protein: CASSQQIAGVYNEQFF. The chain recombines TRBV4-1 with TRBJ2-1, with TRBD2 matching 9 bases. In germline, CDR1 is MGHRA, CDR2 YSYEKL. This CDR3 has 16 residues. V lost 2 bases, J lost 3 bases, and 5 bases stayed unmatched.

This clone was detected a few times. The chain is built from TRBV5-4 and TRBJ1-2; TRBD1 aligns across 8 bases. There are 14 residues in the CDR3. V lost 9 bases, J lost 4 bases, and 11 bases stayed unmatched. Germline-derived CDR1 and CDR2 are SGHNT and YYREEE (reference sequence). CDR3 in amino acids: CATISPGGGYGYTF. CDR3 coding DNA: TGTGCCACAATTTCTCCAGGGGGCGGCTATGGCTACACCTTC.

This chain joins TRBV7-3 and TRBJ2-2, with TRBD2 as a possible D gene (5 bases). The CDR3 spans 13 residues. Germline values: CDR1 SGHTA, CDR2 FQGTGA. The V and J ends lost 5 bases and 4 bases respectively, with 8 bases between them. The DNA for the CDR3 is TGTGCCAGCAGCCCGGGAACCACCGGGGAGCTGTTTTTT. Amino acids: CASSPGTTGELFF.

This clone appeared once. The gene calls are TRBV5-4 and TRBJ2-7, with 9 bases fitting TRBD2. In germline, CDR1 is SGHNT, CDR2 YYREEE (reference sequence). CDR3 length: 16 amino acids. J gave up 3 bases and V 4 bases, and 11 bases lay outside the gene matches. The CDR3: CASSPPGGGALYEQYF. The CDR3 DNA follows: TGTGCCAGCAGCCCACCTGGCGGGGGGGCCCTCTACGAGCAGTACTTC.

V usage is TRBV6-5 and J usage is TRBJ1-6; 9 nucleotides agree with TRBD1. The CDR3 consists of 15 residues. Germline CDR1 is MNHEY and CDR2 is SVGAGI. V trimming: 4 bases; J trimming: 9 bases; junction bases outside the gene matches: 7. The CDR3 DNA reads TGTGCCAGCAGTTCTAACCGGGACAGGGTTTCACCCCTCCACTTT. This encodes CASSSNRDRVSPLHF.

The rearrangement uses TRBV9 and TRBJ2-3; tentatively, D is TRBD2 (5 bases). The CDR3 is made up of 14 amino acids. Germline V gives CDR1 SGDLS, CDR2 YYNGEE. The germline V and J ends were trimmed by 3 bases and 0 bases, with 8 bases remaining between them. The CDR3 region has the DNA TGTGCCAGCAGCGCAGGACTTAGCACAGATACGCAGTATTTT. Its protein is CASSAGLSTDTQYF.

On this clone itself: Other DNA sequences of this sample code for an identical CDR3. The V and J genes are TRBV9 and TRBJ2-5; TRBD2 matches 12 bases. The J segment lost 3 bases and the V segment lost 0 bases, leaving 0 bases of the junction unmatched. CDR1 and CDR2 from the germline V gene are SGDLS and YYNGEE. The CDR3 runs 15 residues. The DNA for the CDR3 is TGTGCCAGCAGCGTAGGACTAGCGGGGGAAGAGACCCAGTACTTC. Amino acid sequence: CASSVGLAGEETQYF.

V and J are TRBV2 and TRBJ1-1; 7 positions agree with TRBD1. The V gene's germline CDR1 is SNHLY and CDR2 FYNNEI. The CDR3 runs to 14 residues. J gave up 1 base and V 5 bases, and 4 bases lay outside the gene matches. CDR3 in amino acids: CASSSQGSNTEAFF. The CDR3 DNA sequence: TGTGCCAGCAGTTCACAGGGGTCGAACACTGAAGCTTTCTTT.

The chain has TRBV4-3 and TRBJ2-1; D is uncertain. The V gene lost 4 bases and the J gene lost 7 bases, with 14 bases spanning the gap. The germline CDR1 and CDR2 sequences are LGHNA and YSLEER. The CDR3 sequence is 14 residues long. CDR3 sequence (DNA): TGCGCCAGCAGCCCCACTATTAGGTCTAATGAGCAGTTCTTC. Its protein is CASSPTIRSNEQFF.

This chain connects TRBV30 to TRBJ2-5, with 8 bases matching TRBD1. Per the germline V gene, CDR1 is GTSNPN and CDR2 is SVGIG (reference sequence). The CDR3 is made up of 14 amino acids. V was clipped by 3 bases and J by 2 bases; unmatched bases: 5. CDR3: CAWSRDRNQETQYF. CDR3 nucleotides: TGTGCCTGGAGCCGGGACAGGAATCAAGAGACCCAGTACTTC.

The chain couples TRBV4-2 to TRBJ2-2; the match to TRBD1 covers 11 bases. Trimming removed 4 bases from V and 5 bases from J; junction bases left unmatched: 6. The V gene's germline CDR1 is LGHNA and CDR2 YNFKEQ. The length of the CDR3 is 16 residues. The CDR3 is CASSRGQGVRTGELFF. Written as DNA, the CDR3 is TGTGCCAGCAGCCGGGGACAGGGGGTTAGAACCGGGGAGCTGTTTTTT.